These T cell receptor beta chains were read from a single sample in a study of T-cell memory formation after mild COVID-19. TCRdb re-called the 5' RACE reads through MiXCR, storing one row per CDR3 protein. The sample carries around 250,000 distinct CDR3 sequences, 15% to 20% recorded once. The sample was PBMCs or a T cell subset sorted from them (not recorded which). These receptors came from a man younger than 35 who had mild COVID-19 (a few samples of this study predate the infection). Cell type and time point are not known. The CDR3 runs from the conserved cysteine through the conserved F or W.

J,V,CDR3
TRBJ2-1,TRBV3-1,CASSHAYRTGRVAYNEQFF
TRBJ2-5,TRBV6-5,CASKLGEISRETQYF
TRBJ2-2,TRBV5-1,CASSLADSGKSGELFF
TRBJ1-6,TRBV5-4,CASSVWVTPSSYNSPLHF
TRBJ2-5,TRBV3-1,CASSQDIMIETQYF
TRBJ1-1,TRBV15,CATSRVGTEAFF
TRBJ1-5,TRBV20-1,CSARGSDYSNQPQHF
TRBJ2-3,TRBV9,CASSVVVDTQYF
TRBJ2-5,TRBV18,CASSPWQGDPETQYF
TRBJ1-4,TRBV7-9,CASRGTGVRSNEKLFF
TRBJ2-5,TRBV5-1,CASRQGAGETQYF
TRBJ2-3,TRBV2,CASSGEVTDTQYF
TRBJ1-6,TRBV5-6,CASSVEVVRQHNSPLHF
TRBJ1-3,TRBV3-1,CASSQRVLGGSGNTIYF
TRBJ1-1,TRBV5-6,CASSHRGWGNTEAFF
TRBJ2-2,TRBV7-3,CASGTGSTGELFF
TRBJ2-1,TRBV4-1,CASSQEGQVPNEQFF
TRBJ1-4,TRBV7-9,CASSADRGGNEKLFF
TRBJ1-1,TRBV6-2/TRBV6-3,CASRDHHMMNTEAFF
TRBJ2-1,TRBV9,CASSANRGNEQFF
TRBJ2-7,TRBV19,CAGTSGPTYEQYF
TRBJ2-1,TRBV29-1,CSGGPGNEQFF
TRBJ2-3,TRBV24-1,CATSGDTDTQYF
TRBJ2-3,TRBV5-6,CASSRSGGRTDTQYF
TRBJ2-2,TRBV24-1,CATSDSQGAAGANTGELFF
TRBJ1-2,TRBV10-2,CASSESRADTNYGYTF
TRBJ2-2,TRBV6-6,CASSHTGGANTGELFF
TRBJ2-5,TRBV5-4,CASSLWDSLVETQYF
TRBJ2-3,TRBV6-2/TRBV6-3,CASTHVSGSLTDTQYF
TRBJ2-2,TRBV6-5,CASSYSSQGANTGELFF
TRBJ2-5,TRBV29-1,CSSGRAQETQYF
TRBJ1-1,TRBV14,CASSLFGSSPEAFF
TRBJ2-3,TRBV5-1,CASSLGQGRSDTQYF
TRBJ2-7,TRBV9,CASSVGSDSYEQYF
TRBJ2-2,TRBV6-5,CASSYSWTSSTGELFF
TRBJ2-7,TRBV7-2,CASSRDSVVLYEQYF
TRBJ1-2,TRBV2,CASFPDRASYGYTF
TRBJ1-2,TRBV29-1,CSVVSQGGPPYGYTF
TRBJ2-7,TRBV18,CASSPTGTGLGEQYF
TRBJ2-5,TRBV20-1,CSAGRGGATFGTQYF
TRBJ1-5,TRBV29-1,CSVMGENQPQHF
TRBJ1-3,TRBV20-1,CSARGRGDREPGNTIYF
TRBJ2-7,TRBV6-2/TRBV6-3,CASSYLGQGTYEQYF
TRBJ2-5,TRBV4-2,CASSQGFGGRGETQYF
TRBJ2-1,TRBV20-1,CSHDRGRVNEQFF
TRBJ2-2,TRBV4-3,CASSPDTNTGELFF
TRBJ1-4,TRBV20-1,CSAENPGQGYEKLFF
TRBJ1-1,TRBV4-2,CASSQVSLKNTEAFF
TRBJ2-1,TRBV7-3,CASSVGLAGGPDEQFF
TRBJ2-5,TRBV27,CASRRLAGGSQETQYF
TRBJ2-1,TRBV29-1,CSANRVHEQFF
TRBJ2-3,TRBV13,CASSRGRPSTDTQYF
TRBJ2-1,TRBV7-3,CASSTRTGEQFF
TRBJ2-3,TRBV20-1,CSARDPSGNTDTQYF
TRBJ2-1,TRBV21-1,CASTLSGTGTSHSYNEQFF
TRBJ2-2,TRBV5-1,CASSLARLTGELFF
TRBJ1-2,TRBV7-2,CASRIGLRYGYTF
TRBJ2-3,TRBV5-1,CASSLTGRASTDTQYF
TRBJ1-5,TRBV19,CASSIDGAGGNQPQHF
TRBJ2-3,TRBV7-2,CASRPDRASDTPYF